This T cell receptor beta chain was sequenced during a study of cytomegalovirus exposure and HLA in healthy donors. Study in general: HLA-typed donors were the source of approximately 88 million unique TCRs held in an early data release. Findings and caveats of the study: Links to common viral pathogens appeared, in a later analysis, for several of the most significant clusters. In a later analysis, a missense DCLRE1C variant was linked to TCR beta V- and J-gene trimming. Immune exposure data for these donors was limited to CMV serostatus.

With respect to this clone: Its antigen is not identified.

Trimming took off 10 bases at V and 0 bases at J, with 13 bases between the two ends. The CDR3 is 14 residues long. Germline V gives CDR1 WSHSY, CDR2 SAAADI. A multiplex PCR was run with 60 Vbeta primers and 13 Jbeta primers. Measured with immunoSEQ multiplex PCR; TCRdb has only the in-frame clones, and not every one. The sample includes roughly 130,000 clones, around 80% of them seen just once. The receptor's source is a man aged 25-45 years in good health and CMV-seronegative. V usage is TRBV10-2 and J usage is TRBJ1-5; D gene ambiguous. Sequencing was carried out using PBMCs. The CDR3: CATAQDLSNQPQHF. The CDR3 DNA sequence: TGCGCCACAGCCCAGGATCTTAGCAATCAGCCCCAGCATTTT.